Reported below is one TCR beta chain. Its antigen remains unknown. Before any sequencing was done, the ViraFEST assay used viral peptide pools to expand antigen-specific CD4+ T cells. At the end of approximately 10 days of culture, CD4+ T cells were isolated. Among the vaccine recipients, none had a prior SARS-CoV-2 infection, and nucleocapsid antibodies were negative. For each well, two million PBMC were cultured with about 10 IU/ml IL-2 and about 9.9 ug/ml peptides. Days 3 and 7 saw half the medium replaced with IL-2 medium. This entry comes from a study of vaccination effects on CD4 cells after COVID-19. Whole-study results and caveats: Convalescent patients were scarce in the study, and it lacked early post-infection timepoints. Clones induced by infection and by vaccine showed marked clonal contraction late after vaccination.

The method was immunoSEQ multiplex PCR; TCRdb's version includes in-frame clones alone and lacks a portion of them. The sample consists of 35,000 to 50,000 clones, around three quarters of them appearing once. This sequence originates from a human donor who received a COVID-19 vaccine. The sample in question was CD4+ T cells from PBMCs cultured with SARS-CoV-2 spike peptides, obtained before COVID-19 vaccination.

The CDR3 nucleotides read TGCGCCAGCAGCCCGCTAGGGGGGGGTTACAATGAGCAGTTCTTC. As protein: CASSPLGGGYNEQFF. V gene TRBV5-1 combines with J gene TRBJ2-1; D perhaps matches TRBD2 (7 bases). Trimming pared 4 bases from V and 4 bases from J, leaving 15 bases between. This CDR3 comprises 15 residues. Germline V gene lookup returns CDR1 SGHRS and CDR2 YFSETQ.